This TCR beta chain was captured by sequencing in a study of blood T cell repertoires in COVID-19. V gave up 3 bases and J gave up 11 bases, with 21 bases separating them. CDR1 and CDR2 from the germline V gene are SGDLS and YYNGEE. The CDR3 covers 15 residues. Libraries were prepared by immunoSEQ multiplex PCR; TCRdb keeps only in-frame clonotypes and omits some of them. The sample consists of about 670,000 clones, about 90% of them appearing once. The receptor comes from a woman under 30 with acute or convalescent COVID-19. V usage is TRBV9 and J usage is TRBJ1-5; perhaps TRBD1 as D (6 bases). Sequenced: peripheral blood. The DNA for the CDR3 is TGTGCCAGCAGCGCAGGGGACACCCCGGGAGGGTCCCAGCATTTT. Protein product: CASSAGDTPGGSQHF.